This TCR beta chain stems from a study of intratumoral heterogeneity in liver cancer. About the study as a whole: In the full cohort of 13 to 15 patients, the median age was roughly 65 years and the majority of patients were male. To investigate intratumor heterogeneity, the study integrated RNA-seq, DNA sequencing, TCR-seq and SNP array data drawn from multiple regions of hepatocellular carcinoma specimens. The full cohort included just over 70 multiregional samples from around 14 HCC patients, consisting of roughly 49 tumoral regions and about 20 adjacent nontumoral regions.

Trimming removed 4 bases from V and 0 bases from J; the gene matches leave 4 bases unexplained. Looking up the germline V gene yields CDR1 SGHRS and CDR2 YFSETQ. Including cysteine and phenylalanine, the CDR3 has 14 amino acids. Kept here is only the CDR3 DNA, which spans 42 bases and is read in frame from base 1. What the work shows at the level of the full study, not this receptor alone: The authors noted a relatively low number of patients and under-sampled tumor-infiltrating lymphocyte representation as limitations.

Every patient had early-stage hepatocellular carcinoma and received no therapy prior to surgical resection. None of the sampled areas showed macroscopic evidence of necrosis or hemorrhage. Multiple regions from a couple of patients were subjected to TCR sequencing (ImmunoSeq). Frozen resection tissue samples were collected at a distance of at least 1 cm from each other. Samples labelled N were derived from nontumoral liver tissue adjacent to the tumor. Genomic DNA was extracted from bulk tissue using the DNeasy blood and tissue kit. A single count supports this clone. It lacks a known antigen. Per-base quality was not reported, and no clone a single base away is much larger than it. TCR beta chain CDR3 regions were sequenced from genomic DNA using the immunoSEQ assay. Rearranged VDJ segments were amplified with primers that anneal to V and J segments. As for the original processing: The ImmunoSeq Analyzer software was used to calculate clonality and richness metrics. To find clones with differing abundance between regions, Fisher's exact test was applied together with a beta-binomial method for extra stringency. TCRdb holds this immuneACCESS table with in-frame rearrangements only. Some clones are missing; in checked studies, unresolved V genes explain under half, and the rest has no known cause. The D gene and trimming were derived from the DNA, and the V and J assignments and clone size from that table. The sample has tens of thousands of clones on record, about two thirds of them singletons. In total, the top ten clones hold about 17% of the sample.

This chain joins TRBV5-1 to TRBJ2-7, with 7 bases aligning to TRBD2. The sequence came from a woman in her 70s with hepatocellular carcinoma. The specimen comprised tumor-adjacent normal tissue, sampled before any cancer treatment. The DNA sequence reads TGCGCCAGCAGCCCGGGGACTATCTCCTACGAGCAGTACTTC. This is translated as CASSPGTISYEQYF.